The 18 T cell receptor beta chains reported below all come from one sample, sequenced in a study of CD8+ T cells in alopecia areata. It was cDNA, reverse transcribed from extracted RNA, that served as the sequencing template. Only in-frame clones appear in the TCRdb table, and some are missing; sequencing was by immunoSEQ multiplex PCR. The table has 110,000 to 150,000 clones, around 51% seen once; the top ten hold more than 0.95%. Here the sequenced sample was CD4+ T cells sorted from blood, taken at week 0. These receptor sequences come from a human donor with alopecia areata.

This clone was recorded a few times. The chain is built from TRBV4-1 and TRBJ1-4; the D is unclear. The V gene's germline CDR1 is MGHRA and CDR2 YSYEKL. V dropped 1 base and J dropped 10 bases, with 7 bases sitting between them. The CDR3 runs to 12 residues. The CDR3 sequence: CASSQVSGKLFF. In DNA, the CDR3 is TGCGCCAGCAGCCAAGTTAGCGGAAAACTGTTTTTT.

This chain's CDR3 is CASSLRKGVNYGYTF. The DNA of the CDR3 is TGTGCCAGCAGCCTCAGGAAGGGCGTTAACTATGGCTACACCTTC. This chain connects TRBV28 to TRBJ1-2; D gene unclear. Germline CDR1 reads MDHEN; CDR2 reads SYDVKM. The V and J ends lost 6 bases and 1 base respectively, with 15 bases between them. The CDR3 spans 15 residues.

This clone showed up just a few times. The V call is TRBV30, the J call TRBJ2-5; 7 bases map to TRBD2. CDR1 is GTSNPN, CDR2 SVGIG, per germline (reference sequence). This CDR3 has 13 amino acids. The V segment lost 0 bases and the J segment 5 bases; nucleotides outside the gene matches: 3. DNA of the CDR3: TGTGCCTGGAGTGTTTTAGCGGGTGAGACCCAGTACTTC. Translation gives CAWSVLAGETQYF.

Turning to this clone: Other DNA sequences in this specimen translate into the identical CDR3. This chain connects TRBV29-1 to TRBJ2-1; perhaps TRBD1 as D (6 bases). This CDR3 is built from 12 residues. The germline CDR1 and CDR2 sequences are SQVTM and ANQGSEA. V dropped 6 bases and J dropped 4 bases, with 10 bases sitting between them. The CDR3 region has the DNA TGCAGCGTCGAAACAGGGTACAATGAGCAGTTCTTC. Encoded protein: CSVETGYNEQFF.

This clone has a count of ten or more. For the CDR3, the DNA is TGTGCCACCAGCAGAGATGGGCACTCAGATACGCAGTATTTT. It encodes CATSRDGHSDTQYF. This chain connects TRBV15 to TRBJ2-3; D uncertain. CDR3 length: 14 residues. Germline CDR1 and CDR2: LNHNV and YYDKDF (reference sequence). The V end was cut by 0 bases, the J end by 4 bases, with 8 bases between.

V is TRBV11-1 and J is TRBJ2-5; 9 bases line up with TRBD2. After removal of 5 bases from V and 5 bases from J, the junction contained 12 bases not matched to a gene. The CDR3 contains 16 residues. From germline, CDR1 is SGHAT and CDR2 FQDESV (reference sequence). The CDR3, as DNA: TGTGCCAGCAGCCTCGGGAAGCGGGAGGTGCAGGAGACCCAGTACTTC. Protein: CASSLGKREVQETQYF. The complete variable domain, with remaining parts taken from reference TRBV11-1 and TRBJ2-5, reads EAEVAQSPRYKITEKSQAVAFWCDPISGHATLYWYRQILGQGPELLVQFQDESVVDDSQLPKDRFSAERLKGVDSTLKIQPAELGDSAMYLCASSLGKREVQETQYFGPGTRLLVL.

The DNA of the CDR3 is TGTGCCAGCAGCCCGTATAGCGGGAGGGACACCGGGGAGCTGTTTTTT. Translating it yields CASSPYSGRDTGELFF. The V gene is TRBV4-2, the J gene TRBJ2-2; 11 bases map to TRBD2. The CDR3 extends over 16 amino acids. Germline V lookup: CDR1 LGHNA, CDR2 YNFKEQ. V dropped 4 bases and J dropped 3; count of bases not matched to a gene: 4.

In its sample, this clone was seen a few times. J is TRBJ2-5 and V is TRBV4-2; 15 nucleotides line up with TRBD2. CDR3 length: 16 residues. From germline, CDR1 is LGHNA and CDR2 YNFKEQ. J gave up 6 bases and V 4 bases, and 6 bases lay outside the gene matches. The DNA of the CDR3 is TGTGCCAGCAGCCCGGGGACTAGCGGGAGGAGGCAGACCCAGTACTTC. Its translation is CASSPGTSGRRQTQYF.

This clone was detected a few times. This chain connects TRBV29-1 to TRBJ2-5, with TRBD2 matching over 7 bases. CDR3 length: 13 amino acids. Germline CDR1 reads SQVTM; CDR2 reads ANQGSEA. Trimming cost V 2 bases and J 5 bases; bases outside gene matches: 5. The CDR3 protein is CSVEMSGVETQYF. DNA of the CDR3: TGCAGCGTTGAAATGAGCGGGGTTGAGACCCAGTACTTC. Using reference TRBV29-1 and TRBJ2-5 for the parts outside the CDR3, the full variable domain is SAVISQKPSRDICQRGTSLTIQCQVDSQVTMMFWYRQQPGQSLTLIATANQGSEATYESGFVIDKFPISRPNLTFSTLTVSNMSPEDSSIYLCSVEMSGVETQYFGPGTRLLVL.

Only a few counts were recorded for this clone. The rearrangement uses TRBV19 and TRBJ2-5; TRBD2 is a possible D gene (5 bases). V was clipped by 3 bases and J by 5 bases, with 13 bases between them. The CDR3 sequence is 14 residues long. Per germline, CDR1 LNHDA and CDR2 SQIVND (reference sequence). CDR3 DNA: TGTGCCAGTAGTATGCCCGGACTCGGCGAGACCCAGTACTTC. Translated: CASSMPGLGETQYF.

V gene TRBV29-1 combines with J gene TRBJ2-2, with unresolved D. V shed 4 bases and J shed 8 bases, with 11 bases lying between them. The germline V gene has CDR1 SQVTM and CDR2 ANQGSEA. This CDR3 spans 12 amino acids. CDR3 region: CSVGHQTGELFF. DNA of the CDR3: TGCAGCGTTGGGCACCAGACAGGGGAGCTGTTTTTT.

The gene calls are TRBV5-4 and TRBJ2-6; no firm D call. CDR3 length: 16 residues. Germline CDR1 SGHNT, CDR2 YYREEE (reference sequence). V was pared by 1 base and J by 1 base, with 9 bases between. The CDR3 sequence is CASSLILGSGANVLTF. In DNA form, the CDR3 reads TGTGCCAGCAGCTTGATTTTGGGTTCTGGGGCCAACGTCCTGACTTTC.

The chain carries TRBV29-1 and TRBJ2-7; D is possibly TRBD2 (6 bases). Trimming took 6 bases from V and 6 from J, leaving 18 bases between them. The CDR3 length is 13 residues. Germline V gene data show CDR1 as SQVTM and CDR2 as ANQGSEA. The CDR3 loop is CSVSSYPGGEQYF. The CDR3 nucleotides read TGCAGCGTCTCCTCATATCCCGGGGGCGAGCAGTACTTC.

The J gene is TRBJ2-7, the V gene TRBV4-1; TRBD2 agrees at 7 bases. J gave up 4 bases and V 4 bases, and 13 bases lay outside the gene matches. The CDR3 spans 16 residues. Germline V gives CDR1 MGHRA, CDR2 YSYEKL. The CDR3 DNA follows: TGCGCCAGCAGCCTAAGGGTGGCGGGAGATGTTTACGAGCAGTACTTC. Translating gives CASSLRVAGDVYEQYF.

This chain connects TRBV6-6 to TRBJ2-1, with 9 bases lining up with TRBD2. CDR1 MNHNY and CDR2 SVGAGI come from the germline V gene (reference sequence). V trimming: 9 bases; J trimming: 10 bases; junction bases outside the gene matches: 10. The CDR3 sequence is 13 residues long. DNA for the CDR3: TGTGCCAGTACTTTAGCGGGAGTACGAGAGCAGTTCTTC. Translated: CASTLAGVREQFF.

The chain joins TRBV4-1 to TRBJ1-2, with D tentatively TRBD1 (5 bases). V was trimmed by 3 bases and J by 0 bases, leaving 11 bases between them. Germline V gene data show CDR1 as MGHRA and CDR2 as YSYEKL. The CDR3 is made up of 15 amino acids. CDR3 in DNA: TGCGCCAGCAGCCAGAGGACAAGCTCTAACTATGGCTACACCTTC. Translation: CASSQRTSSNYGYTF.

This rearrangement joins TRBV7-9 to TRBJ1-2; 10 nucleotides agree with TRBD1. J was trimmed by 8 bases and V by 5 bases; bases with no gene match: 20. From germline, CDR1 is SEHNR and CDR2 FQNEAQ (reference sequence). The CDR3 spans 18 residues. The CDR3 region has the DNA TGTGCCAGCAGCCACTGGATTGGGACAGGGGATCTGCTTATGGGCTACACCTTC. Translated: CASSHWIGTGDLLMGYTF.

The CDR3 protein is CASEGVVTEAFF. DNA of the CDR3: TGTGCCTCGGAGGGGGTGGTCACTGAAGCTTTCTTT. The chain recombines TRBV30 with TRBJ1-1; possibly TRBD1 for D (6 bases). With 7 bases removed from V and 4 bases from J, the gap between germline ends came to 13 bases. CDR3 length: 12 residues. Germline CDR1 GTSNPN, CDR2 SVGIG (reference sequence).